The rows below give T cell receptor beta chains drawn from one sample of a study of identical twins. TCRdb re-analysed the 5' RACE reads in MiXCR, keeping a single row per CDR3 protein. The repertoire holds under 400,000 distinct CDR3 sequences, with roughly 9% as singletons. Sequenced: naive T cells sorted from blood. The receptors derive from a woman aged 50 to 65 in good health. Each CDR3 is given with its conserved first and last residue.

cdr3_aa	v_call	j_call
CATSDLAGEYQETQYF	TRBV24-1	TRBJ2-5
CASSKVGATISNQPQHF	TRBV21-1	TRBJ1-5
CASSSYGGQQYF	TRBV28	TRBJ2-7
CASIYRGEAFF	TRBV12-3/TRBV12-4	TRBJ1-1
CATSDSGKVSGYNEQFF	TRBV24-1	TRBJ2-1
CAWRLGIVGYTF	TRBV30	TRBJ1-2
CASKWDDNSPLHF	TRBV5-1	TRBJ1-6
CSARGGVAKETQYF	TRBV20-1	TRBJ2-5
CASSETSGRADIQYF	TRBV10-2	TRBJ2-4
CASSTVETQYF	TRBV5-1	TRBJ2-5
CASSLSGGTEAFF	TRBV5-1	TRBJ1-1
CASSLGPLQGRNTGELFF	TRBV11-3	TRBJ2-2
CSATTGTGAVGELFF	TRBV20-1	TRBJ2-2
CASSQAEGQQETQYF	TRBV4-1	TRBJ2-5
CASSFGTAANYGYTF	TRBV7-9	TRBJ1-2
CASSFFPQETQYF	TRBV12-3/TRBV12-4	TRBJ2-5
CASSRGTGNYGYTF	TRBV5-5	TRBJ1-2
CSVAGQLGGDTQYF	TRBV29-1	TRBJ2-3
CTSSPLAGGTDTQYF	TRBV6-1	TRBJ2-3
CASSFSDSSAGPQYF	TRBV27	TRBJ2-3
CASSDPSDRNVNYGYTF	TRBV2	TRBJ1-2
CAWNEGRYNEQFF	TRBV30	TRBJ2-1
CSVEVGGNTEAFF	TRBV29-1	TRBJ1-1
CASSLLGRSSYNEQFF	TRBV4-1	TRBJ2-1
CSGTSGEPYEQYF	TRBV20-1	TRBJ2-7
CASSELAEAFF	TRBV6-1	TRBJ1-1
CASSLDRRAPSRLTYNEQFF	TRBV11-2	TRBJ2-1
CAWRTSGAYNEQFF	TRBV30	TRBJ2-1
CSAISSVRGQETQYF	TRBV20-1	TRBJ2-5
CASLGGQGGHQPQHF	TRBV12-3/TRBV12-4	TRBJ1-5
CASSSGPWRETQYF	TRBV7-2	TRBJ2-5
CASSRDREKPQHF	TRBV18	TRBJ1-5
CASSLNRGRTEAFF	TRBV7-2	TRBJ1-1
CATSQGYEQFF	TRBV24-1	TRBJ2-1
CSARGGRKVLNEQFF	TRBV20-1	TRBJ2-1
CASSAQLSGRHNEQFF	TRBV25-1	TRBJ2-1
CASNHGEQYF	TRBV5-5	TRBJ2-7
CSVGAGPTNTGELFF	TRBV29-1	TRBJ2-2
CASSPRLGRGGELFF	TRBV6-5	TRBJ2-2
CASSGGQKAPDTQYF	TRBV2	TRBJ2-3
CASSPQGGGTGELFF	TRBV12-3/TRBV12-4	TRBJ2-2
CSAGFASAVGTQYF	TRBV20-1	TRBJ2-3
CASSLLAGRIEQYF	TRBV28	TRBJ2-7
CASSTGDETQYF	TRBV19	TRBJ2-5
CASSQEIGTDTQYF	TRBV3-1	TRBJ2-3
CASSLRSPTDTQYF	TRBV12-3/TRBV12-4	TRBJ2-3
CSARDLYQETQYF	TRBV20-1	TRBJ2-5
CASSLDTTSDKQYF	TRBV5-1	TRBJ2-3
CASSAGTATYEQYF	TRBV6-5	TRBJ2-7
CASSRTGPTQYF	TRBV14	TRBJ2-3
CASSPLPNTGELFF	TRBV12-3/TRBV12-4	TRBJ2-2
CASSLAVGYEQYF	TRBV12-3/TRBV12-4	TRBJ2-7
CASSPGTSGRRDIQYF	TRBV11-2	TRBJ2-4
CASGLNRGRRYTF	TRBV12-3/TRBV12-4	TRBJ1-2
CASSQDPGGKGGYTF	TRBV4-1	TRBJ1-2